This T cell receptor (beta chain) came from a study of spatial heterogeneity in lung cancer. Study at large: Tumor regions showed TCR transcript counts that correlated strongly with a T cell module score from matched bulk RNA-seq. On average, each unique TCR and UMI combination appeared more than ten times in raw reads. Whole-study results and caveats: The number of expanded tumor alpha and beta chains correlated with mutation number.

CDR1 MNHEY and CDR2 SVGEGT come from the germline V gene. V was shortened by 1 base and J by 3 bases, with 1 base between the two germline ends. The CDR3 consists of 12 residues. TCRdb re-called the 5' RACE reads through MiXCR, storing one row per CDR3 protein. This repertoire shows some 13,000 distinct CDR3 sequences, about 4% found once; its top ten account for 6.5% to 9%. This clonotype was seen many times. The antigen is unknown. The time point denotes: sample taken at primary tumor resection. Whole RNA from tumor, nontumor lung or frozen PBMC was sequenced unsorted. Sequencing was performed on lung tumor tissue, taken at surgery. J is TRBJ2-1 and V is TRBV6-2 or TRBV6-3; D uncertain. The TCR comes from a male donor with early-stage non-small cell lung cancer. CDR3 sequence reads: CASSYFYNEQFF. CDR3 nucleotides: TGTGCCAGCAGTTACTTCTACAATGAGCAGTTCTTC.